These 12 T cell receptor beta chains share one sample of origin, sequenced in a study of blood T cell repertoires in COVID-19. Sequencing used immunoSEQ multiplex PCR; TCRdb keeps in-frame clones, though not all of them. The table records over 120,000 clones, 75% to 90% of them present only once. Material for sequencing was peripheral blood. These receptors originate from a human donor in a cohort sampled during active COVID-19.

This clone came up once. The chain couples TRBV24-1 to TRBJ1-3; no clear D. The CDR3 spans 13 residues. The germline V gene has CDR1 KGHDR and CDR2 SFDVKD. V dropped 9 bases and J dropped 3 bases, with 11 bases sitting between them. In DNA form, the CDR3 reads TGTGCCACCGAGCGAACTTGTGGAAACACCATATATTTT. Its translation: CATERTCGNTIYF.

This chain connects TRBV7-3 to TRBJ2-3, with 12 positions matching TRBD2. CDR3 size: 14 residues. J was trimmed by 5 bases and V by 5 bases; bases with no gene match: 2. In germline, CDR1 is SGHTA, CDR2 FQGTGA. In DNA, the CDR3 is TGTGCCAGCAGCCGGGGACTAGCGGGAGATACGCAGTATTTT. Encoded protein: CASSRGLAGDTQYF.

The genes are TRBV5-1 and TRBJ1-6; maybe TRBD1 (6 bases). Germline lookup yields CDR1 SGHRS and CDR2 YFSETQ. The CDR3 totals 13 residues. V was pared by 9 bases and J by 5 bases, with 12 bases between. The DNA for the CDR3 is TGCGCCATCAGGACAGAGAATAATTCACCCCTCCACTTT. Amino acid sequence: CAIRTENNSPLHF.

This chain connects TRBV11-3 to TRBJ2-3; tentatively, D is TRBD1 or TRBD2 (6 bases each). Germline assignment: CDR1 SGHNT and CDR2 YENEEA. There are 15 residues in the CDR3. V lost 5 bases to trimming and J lost 5 bases, with 17 bases between them. Here the CDR3 reads CASSVGGTFGDTQYF. The CDR3 coding sequence is TGTGCCAGCAGCGTAGGGGGGACATTTGGAGATACGCAGTATTTT. Complete variable domain (other parts from reference TRBV11-3 and TRBJ2-3): EAGVVQSPRYKIIEKKQPVAFWCNPISGHNTLYWYLQNLGQGPELLIRYENEEAVDDSQLPKDRFSAERLKGVDSTLKIQPAELGDSAVYLCASSVGGTFGDTQYFGPGTRLTVL.

The CDR3 is CASSFDQGAIGEQYV. In nucleotides, the CDR3 is TGTGCCAGCAGCTTCGATCAGGGGGCGATCGGCGAGCAGTACGTC. The chain recombines TRBV5-8 with TRBJ2-7, with TRBD1 identical over 8 bases. The CDR3 extends over 15 amino acids. Losses at the gene ends were 2 bases for V and 6 bases for J; bases not matched to a gene: 10. From germline, CDR1 is SGHTS and CDR2 YDEGEE.

V and J are TRBV29-1 and TRBJ2-3, with a possible D match to TRBD1 (5 bases). Deletions cut 5 bases from V and 5 bases from J, with 14 bases between. The germline V gene has CDR1 SQVTM and CDR2 ANQGSEA. CDR3 length equals 13 residues. CDR3 amino acids: CSVPTQAQDTQYF. DNA for the CDR3: TGCAGCGTTCCAACACAGGCCCAAGATACGCAGTATTTT.

The chain has TRBV18 and TRBJ2-1, with 8 bases matching TRBD2. This CDR3 is built from 16 residues. Trimming at V came to 6 bases and at J to 0 bases, leaving 7 bases not matched to a gene. Germline lookup yields CDR1 KGHSH and CDR2 LQKENI. CDR3 amino acids: CASSTTSGSSYNEQFF. The CDR3 DNA reads TGTGCCAGCTCTACCACTAGCGGAAGCTCCTACAATGAGCAGTTCTTC.

This chain connects TRBV6-2 or TRBV6-3 to TRBJ1-5; TRBD1 aligns across 7 bases. This CDR3 spans 16 amino acids. V dropped 5 bases and J dropped 5; count of bases not matched to a gene: 12. The V gene's germline CDR1 is MNHEY and CDR2 SVGEGT. CDR3 protein: CASSQRQGGLDQPQHF. The CDR3, as DNA: TGTGCCAGCAGTCAGAGACAGGGTGGGTTGGATCAGCCCCAGCATTTT.

J is TRBJ2-2 and V is TRBV6-5; 7 nucleotides align to TRBD1. The CDR3 totals 14 residues. Germline lookup yields CDR1 MNHEY and CDR2 SVGAGI. V dropped 8 bases and J dropped 6; count of bases not matched to a gene: 9. The CDR3 sequence: CASRRQGRSGELFF. In nucleotides, the CDR3 is TGTGCCAGCCGCCGACAGGGCAGGTCCGGGGAGCTGTTTTTT.

This chain connects TRBV7-6 to TRBJ2-5, with 7 positions matching TRBD1. The trim removed 0 bases at V and 5 bases at J, leaving 9 bases unmatched. CDR1 and CDR2 (germline): SGHVS, FNYEAQ. There are 16 residues in the CDR3. The chain's CDR3 is CASSLAGTDPWETQYF. The CDR3 nucleotides read TGTGCCAGCAGCTTAGCGGGGACAGACCCGTGGGAGACCCAGTACTTC.

The chain is built from TRBV24-1 and TRBJ2-3; the D is unclear. Germline V CDR1 and CDR2: KGHDR, SFDVKD. With 4 bases removed from V and 3 bases from J, the gap between germline ends came to 7 bases. CDR3 length: 13 amino acids. CDR3 coding DNA: TGTGCCACCAGTGAGGCCGGGACAGATACGCAGTATTTT. Protein: CATSEAGTDTQYF.

This clone appeared once. The chain couples TRBV18 to TRBJ2-5; D is unclear. V shed 3 bases and J shed 2 bases, with 10 bases lying between them. CDR1 is KGHSH, CDR2 LQKENI, per germline. The length of the CDR3 is 14 residues. CDR3 amino acids: CASSPASSQETQYF. The CDR3 DNA is TGTGCCAGCTCACCCGCGTCATCGCAAGAGACCCAGTACTTC.